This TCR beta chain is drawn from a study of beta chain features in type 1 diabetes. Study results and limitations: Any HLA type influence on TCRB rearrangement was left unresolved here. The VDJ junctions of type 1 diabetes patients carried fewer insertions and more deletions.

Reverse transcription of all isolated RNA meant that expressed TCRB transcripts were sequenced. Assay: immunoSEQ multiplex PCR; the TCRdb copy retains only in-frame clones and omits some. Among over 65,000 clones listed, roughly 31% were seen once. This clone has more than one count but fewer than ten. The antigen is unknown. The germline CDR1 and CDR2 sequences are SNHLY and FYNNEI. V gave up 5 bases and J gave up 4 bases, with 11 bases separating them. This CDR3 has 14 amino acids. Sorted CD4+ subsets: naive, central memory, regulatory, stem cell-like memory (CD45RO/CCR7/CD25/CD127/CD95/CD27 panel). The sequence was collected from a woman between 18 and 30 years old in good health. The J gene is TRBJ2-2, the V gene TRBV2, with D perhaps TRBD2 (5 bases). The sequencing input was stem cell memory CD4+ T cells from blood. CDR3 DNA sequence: TGTGCCAGCAGTCTGAGCGGACCCACCGGGGAGCTGTTTTTT. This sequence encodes CASSLSGPTGELFF.